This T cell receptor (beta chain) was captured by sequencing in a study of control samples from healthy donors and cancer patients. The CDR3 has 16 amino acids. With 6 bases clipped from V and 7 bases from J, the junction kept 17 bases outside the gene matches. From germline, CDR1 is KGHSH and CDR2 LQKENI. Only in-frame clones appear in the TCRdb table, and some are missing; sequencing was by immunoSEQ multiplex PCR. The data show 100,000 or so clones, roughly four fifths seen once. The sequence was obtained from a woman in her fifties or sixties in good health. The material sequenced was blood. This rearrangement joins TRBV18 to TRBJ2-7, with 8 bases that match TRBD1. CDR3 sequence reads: CASSRETRQGAGEQYF. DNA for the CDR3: TGTGCCAGCTCCCGTGAAACTCGGCAGGGGGCAGGGGAGCAGTACTTC.